This TCR beta chain is from a study of early stage breast cancer tumors. The method was immunoSEQ multiplex PCR; TCRdb's version includes in-frame clones alone and lacks a portion of them. The sample contains 10,000 to 11,000 clones, about four fifths of which appear only once. Worth noting for this clone: The antigen is not known.

Findings and caveats of the study: Commonly generated sequences made up most enriched TCRB sequences shared between patients. Blood repertoires resembled normal breast more than tumor.

CDR1 SGHRS and CDR2 YFSETQ come from the germline V gene. Trimming removed 0 bases from V and 4 bases from J; junction bases left unmatched: 7. CDR3 length equals 16 residues. The rearrangement uses TRBV5-1 and TRBJ2-3, with 8 bases identical to TRBD1. The clonotype comes from a person aged 65 to 85 with breast cancer. The sample was breast tumor tissue. As DNA, the CDR3 is TGCGCCAGCAGCTTGGGAAGACAGGGGTCGGCAGATACGCAGTATTTT. It yields the protein CASSLGRQGSADTQYF. Combining the CDR3 with reference TRBV5-1 and TRBJ2-3 gives the whole variable domain KAGVTQTPRYLIKTRGQQVTLSCSPISGHRSVSWYQQTPGQGLQFLFEYFSETQRNKGNFPGRFSGRQFSNSRSEMNVSTLELGDSALYLCASSLGRQGSADTQYFGPGTRLTVL.